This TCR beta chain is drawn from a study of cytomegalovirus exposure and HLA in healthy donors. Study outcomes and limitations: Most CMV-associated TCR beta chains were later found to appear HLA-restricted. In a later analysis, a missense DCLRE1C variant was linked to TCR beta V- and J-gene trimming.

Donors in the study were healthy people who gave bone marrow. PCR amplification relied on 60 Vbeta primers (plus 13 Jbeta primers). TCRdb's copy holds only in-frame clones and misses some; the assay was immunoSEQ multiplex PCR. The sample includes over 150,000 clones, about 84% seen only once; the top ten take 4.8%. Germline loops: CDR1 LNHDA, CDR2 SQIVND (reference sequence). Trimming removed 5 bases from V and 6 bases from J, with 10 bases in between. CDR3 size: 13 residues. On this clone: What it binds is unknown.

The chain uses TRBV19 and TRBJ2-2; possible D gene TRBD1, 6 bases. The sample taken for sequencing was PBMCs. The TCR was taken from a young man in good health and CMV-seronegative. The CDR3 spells CASSEQGPGELFF. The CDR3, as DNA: TGTGCCAGTAGTGAACAGGGCCCCGGGGAGCTGTTTTTT.